This TCR beta chain is from a study of cytomegalovirus exposure and HLA in healthy donors (dated by TCRdb to about 2017). Background for the entire study: According to an earlier analysis of 587 of the donors, about 179 million T cells yielded 90 million to 140 million unique TCR beta sequences and less than 300 Gb of sequence data. Around 320 gigabases of sequencing data and tens of millions of unique TCR sequences were included in an early release covering 550 to 650 HLA-typed donors. Of the roughly 410 genotyped donors, over 80% were placed in the genetic ancestry cluster associated with self-reported Caucasian donors. The study aimed to test whether signatures of past pathogen exposure could be identified by cataloging public T cell receptors. Using immunosequencing, the study profiled T cell repertoires from 666 subjects and related those repertoires to cytomegalovirus serostatus. In addition to the first cohort of 650 to 750 subjects, a separate validation cohort of about 120 different subjects was used. The study combined high-throughput TCR immunosequencing, statistical association of individual TCRs with disease status, and machine learning to predict cytomegalovirus infection status. A later analysis re-examined previously published TCR beta repertoires from more than 550 donors and added high-resolution HLA genotyping to investigate patterns of TCR occurrence. Rather than using new phenotypic data, the later analysis identified candidate immune exposures from TCR beta sequences and from how often those sequences occurred across donors. To decide whether each TCR beta V gene segment behaved as functional or pseudogenic, an earlier analysis of some 580 of the donors relied on high-throughput TCR beta sequencing. Alongside the repertoire data, information on donor age, sex, ethnicity and CMV serostatus was compiled. In a later genetic analysis, genome-wide SNP genotypes for about three fifths of the 666 donors were used, and that subset was treated as a discovery cohort. Every discovery cohort repertoire had been produced on one sequencing platform. Class I and class II HLA loci were covered by the typing at four-digit resolution. The number of typed donors differed by locus: roughly 620-640 for A, B, C, DRB1 and DQB1; 522 for DQA1; around 580 for DPA1; and about 450 for DPB1. Because of strong linkage in the cohort, 4 to 6 DR-DQ haplotypes were treated as single units for association and clustering. On average, roughly 250,000 unique TCR beta nucleotide sequences were sequenced per donor among a few hundred genotyped donors of the cohort, with roughly 18% of those sequences being non-productive.

To prepare the library, the immunoSEQ multiplex PCR assay was applied. For the multiplex PCR, a mixture combining 60 forward primers for TCR Vbeta segments and 13 reverse primers for TCR Jbeta segments was used. Amplification of the CDR3 region of rearranged TCR beta genes was performed with a multiplex PCR assay on genomic DNA. The amplified TCR beta libraries were sequenced on the Illumina HiSeq System as 87-base-pair reads. The study's own analysis went as follows. In a later analysis, about 80 million unique TCR beta chains were counted across the 690 or so repertoires, and roughly 11 million of these chains were shared by at least two donors. To remove PCR and sequencing errors, raw reads were error-corrected and collapsed into unique sequences using a nearest-neighbor algorithm that merged closely related sequences. To assign V, D and J gene segments, CDR3 sequences were aligned to IMGT reference sequences. For a sequence to be retained, a match of at least six nucleotides to both a V gene segment and a J gene segment was required. A rearrangement was called productive if the CDR3 had no stop codons and remained in frame with V and J, and every other rearrangement was called non-productive. Following IMGT convention, CDR3 was defined as the stretch from the second conserved V-encoded cysteine to the conserved J-encoded phenylalanine. Sequences without an unambiguous match to a single V gene segment were excluded from the earlier analysis of 450 to 650 of the donors. In an earlier analysis of 587 of the donors, V segments were called functional above 56.7% productive rearrangements and were called segregating when the between-donor standard deviation exceeded 5%. A statistical classification framework was built for diagnosing cytomegalovirus status from the catalog of TCR beta chain sequences. In a later analysis, TCR nucleotide sequences were compared against IMGT/GENE-DB human TR gene sequences so that V and J genes could be assigned. The TCRdist pipeline was used in a later analysis to assign CDR3 sequences and most-parsimonious VDJ recombination scenarios. In a later analysis, each TCR beta chain was defined by its CDR3 amino acid sequence together with its V-gene family, and reads without a unique V-gene family were excluded. A later analysis removed roughly 590 highly shared, low-generation-probability nucleotide sequences to deal with suspected cross-contamination and a sequencing artifact. A later analysis calculated a clonal expansion index for each public chain from normalized within-repertoire ranks of inferred template counts. A later analysis computed generation probabilities with a VDJ recombination model fitted to out-of-frame rearrangements, and checked the results against IGoR. Hypergeometric tests were used in a later analysis to score TCR-TCR, TCR-HLA and TCR-CMV co-occurrence, with a repertoire-size bias correction applied to the TCR pairs. In a later analysis, false discovery rates were estimated by permuting HLA or CMV assignments 20 times. A later analysis grouped co-occurring TCRs with DBSCAN, adding TCRdist sequence similarity when clustering within HLA-allele-positive subsets. Co-occurrence clustering excluded repertoires with fewer than 30,000 or more than 120,000 public chains, plus five with anomalous nucleotide sharing. TCRdb limited this immuneACCESS table to in-frame rearrangements with V and J called. A share of clones is missing; checked studies link under half to unresolved V genes, and the rest is unexplained. The V and J calls and the clone size are those of that table, but D and trimming were determined from the DNA. Here the sample has some 100,000 clones; around three quarters occur a single time. The ten largest clones represent 7.7% of the sample.

The cohort consisted of 600 to 700 healthy bone marrow donors. At the time of sampling, every cohort member was nominally healthy, though immune exposures that went unrecorded were likely present. The donor tested CMV seropositive and was one of the 289 seropositive cohort members. Every donor gave a peripheral blood sample, and the peripheral blood mononuclear cells from that sample were used for TCR beta sequencing. The Qiagen DNeasy Blood Extraction Kit was used to extract genomic DNA from the blood cell samples. Broad study findings and their caveats: According to a later analysis, parvovirus B19, influenza, CMV and Epstein-Barr virus appeared linked to several top co-occurrence clusters. Because counts were too low, about 18 rarely observed V segments, including chromosome 9 orphons, were left out of the earlier analysis of several hundred of the donors. In a later genetic analysis, a missense DCLRE1C variant was associated with V-gene and J-gene trimming of TCR beta chains, and the association was replicated in an independent cohort. A cluster of highly shared sequence variants was judged likely to be a technical artifact of the sequencing pipeline. Cytomegalovirus status was reported to be diagnosed by the classifier with high specificity and sensitivity in both the original and validation cohorts. The cohort was sequenced for TCR beta chains only, and without alpha or paired-chain data the features that could be detected were limited. The presence/absence analyses assumed that sequencing depth was roughly uniform across donors, and that assumption may not be true. Linkage disequilibrium might explain the correlated functional status among segregating V segments, but an unknown experimental factor could not be ruled out. Most CMV-associated TCR beta chains appeared to be HLA-restricted in a later analysis, and the HLA associations seemed to be driven largely by CMV exposure. Because some donors lacked HLA typing at each locus, the association tests relied only on the typed subset. Some IMGT-functional V segments, including TRBV6-2 and TRBV6-3, could not be told apart with the 87-base-pair reads, so those segments were excluded. While some public TCRs were present in many individuals, most TCR sequences turned up only very rarely across donors. According to a later analysis, TCR association rates differed among HLA loci, with DRB1 alleles showing the most associated TCRs and HLA-C alleles showing the fewest. A further reported finding was that TCR beta sequences accurately predicted the HLA-A and HLA-B alleles for most subjects in the first cohort. Specific HLA alleles were associated with roughly 16,000 TCR beta sequences at a false discovery rate of 0.05 in a later analysis. Compared with the roughly 720-donor mean, donors in an Asian-associated ancestry cluster had fewer N-insertions in productive TCRs, according to a later genetic analysis. Broadly in line with IMGT annotations, most TCR beta V segments showed up in productive rearrangements about 87% or about 30% of the time in an earlier analysis of several hundred of the donors. The only immune exposure information available for the cohort was CMV serostatus. Assigning TCR associations to individual alleles was difficult when HLA alleles, especially DR and DQ, strongly co-occurred. A later analysis found that HLA-associated TCR beta chains were more clonally expanded and had lower generation probabilities than equally common non-associated chains. In vitro tests confirmed that a few of the cytomegalovirus-associated TCR beta chains recognize cytomegalovirus antigens. The study gave a list of more than 150 TCR beta chains associated with cytomegalovirus. The authors suggested that the approach could potentially be extended to other disease states and immunological phenotypes.

V ends up 5 bases short and J 6 bases short, with an unmatched junction base count of 8. Its CDR3 holds 16 amino acids, cysteine through phenylalanine. The CDR3 DNA has 48 bases and is translated from base 1. Reading the germline V gene gives CDR1 SGHVS and CDR2 FQNEAQ. Turning to this clone: Its antigen is still unknown. Per-base quality was not reported, and no clone a single base away is much larger than it.

The chain is encoded by TRBV7-8 joined to TRBJ2-1; TRBD2 matches 12 bases in the middle. This clonotype was obtained from a woman between 50 and 59 years old in good health and CMV-seropositive. The sequencing input was PBMCs. The nucleotide sequence reads as follows: TGTGCCAGCAGCCGGAGACTAGCGGGAGTGGGCAATGAGCAGTTCTTC. Its protein is CASSRRLAGVGNEQFF.